This TCR beta chain was sequenced for a study of HIV-infected children after antiretroviral therapy interruption. A 3' RACE protocol on RNA, with unique molecular identifiers, produced the TCR library. In TCRdb, the 3' RACE reads were re-called with MiXCR into one record per CDR3 protein. This table holds about 89,000 distinct CDR3 sequences, 6% to 8.5% found once. This clonotype came up a few times. The treatment is: PENTA 11 planned treatment interruption arm or continuous ART arm. V shed 8 bases, J shed 0 bases, and the junction held 12 bases outside the gene matches. Germline CDR1 and CDR2: LNHDA and SQIVND (reference sequence). The CDR3 totals 17 residues.

The sequenced sample was CD45RA+ CD4+ T cells from PBMCs, pooled from several time points, obtained from a donor given antiretroviral therapy, either interrupted or continuous. Indicated subset: naive CD4+ CD45RA+ CD45RO- T cells. This TCR was recovered from a pool of human donors with HIV. The rearrangement joins TRBV19 to TRBJ2-7; 11 bases match TRBD2. The DNA for the CDR3 is TGTGCCAGTTCTTGGAGGGCTAGCGGGGGGTCCTCCTACGAGCAGTACTTC. Its translation is CASSWRASGGSSYEQYF. Drawing the rest from reference TRBV19 and TRBJ2-7, the complete variable domain is DGGITQSPKYLFRKEGQNVTLSCEQNLNHDAMYWYRQDPGQGLRLIYYSQIVNDFQKGDIAEGYSVSREKKESFPLTVTSAQKNPTAFYLCASSWRASGGSSYEQYFGPGTRLTVT.